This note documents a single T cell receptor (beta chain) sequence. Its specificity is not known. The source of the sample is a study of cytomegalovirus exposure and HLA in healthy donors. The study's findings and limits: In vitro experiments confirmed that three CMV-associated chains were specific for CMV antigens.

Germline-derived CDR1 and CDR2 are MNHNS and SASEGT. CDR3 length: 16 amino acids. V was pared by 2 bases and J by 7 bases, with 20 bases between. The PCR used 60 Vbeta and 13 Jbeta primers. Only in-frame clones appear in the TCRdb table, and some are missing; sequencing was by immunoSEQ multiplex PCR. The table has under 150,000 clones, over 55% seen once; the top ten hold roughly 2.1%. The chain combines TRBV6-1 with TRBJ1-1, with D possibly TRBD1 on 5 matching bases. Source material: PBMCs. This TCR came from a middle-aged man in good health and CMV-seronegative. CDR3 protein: CASSEYGGGRSSEAFF. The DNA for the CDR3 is TGTGCCAGCAGTGAATACGGGGGAGGGCGAAGTAGTGAAGCTTTCTTT.